This T cell receptor (beta chain) was sequenced for a study of CD8+CD57+ T cells in acquired aplastic anemia. Findings and caveats of the study: In common between the patients and the controls were twenty-nine CD8+ CDR3 sequences.

Germline V gene data show CDR1 as MNHEY and CDR2 as SVGAGI. Deletions cut 1 base from V and 2 bases from J, with 12 bases between. CDR3 length equals 15 residues. Only patients with CD8+CD57+ cell expansion on flow cytometry were chosen for sequencing. In all patients, the disease was severe acquired aplastic anemia. Each patient gave a blood sample that was collected before any therapy had been received. According to the study, genomic DNA was the template for TCR beta VDJ and CDR3 profiling. TCRdb reprocessed the reads via MiXCR and lists one record per CDR3 protein. The sample holds 150,000 to 180,000 distinct CDR3 sequences, approximately 52% seen once. A remark on this clonotype: Its antigen is unknown.

Sequenced sample: sorted CD4+, CD8+, or CD8+CD57+ T cells (not recorded which) from PBMCs. The V and J genes are TRBV6-5 and TRBJ2-7, with a weak D call TRBD1 (5 bases). The receptor's source is a human donor with aplastic anemia. The CDR3 bases are TGTGCCAGCAGTTACTGGGGCACACCACCCTACGAGCAGTACTTC. Amino acids: CASSYWGTPPYEQYF.